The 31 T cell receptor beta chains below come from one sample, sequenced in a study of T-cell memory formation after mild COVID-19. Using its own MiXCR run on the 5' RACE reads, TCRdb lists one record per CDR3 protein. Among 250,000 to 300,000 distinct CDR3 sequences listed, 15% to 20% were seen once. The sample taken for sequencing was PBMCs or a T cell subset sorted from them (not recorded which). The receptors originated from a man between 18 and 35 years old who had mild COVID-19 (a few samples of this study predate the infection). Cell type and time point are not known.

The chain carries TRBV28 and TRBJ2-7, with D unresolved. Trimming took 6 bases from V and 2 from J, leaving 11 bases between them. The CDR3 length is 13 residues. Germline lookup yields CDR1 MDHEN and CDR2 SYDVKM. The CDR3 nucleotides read TGTGCCAGCAGCCAATGGGGTCCCTACGAGCAGTACGTC. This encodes CASSQWGPYEQYV.

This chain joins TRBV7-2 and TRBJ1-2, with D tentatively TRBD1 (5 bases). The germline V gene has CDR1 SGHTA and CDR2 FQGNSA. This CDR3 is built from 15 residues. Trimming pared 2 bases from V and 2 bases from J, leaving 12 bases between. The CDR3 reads CASSLTDTSNYGYTF. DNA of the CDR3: TGTGCCAGCAGCTTAACGGACACTTCCAACTATGGCTACACCTTC.

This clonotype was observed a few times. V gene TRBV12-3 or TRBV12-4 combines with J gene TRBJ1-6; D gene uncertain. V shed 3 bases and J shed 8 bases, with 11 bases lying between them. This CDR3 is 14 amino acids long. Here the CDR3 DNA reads TGTGCCAGCAGTTTTGAGGGTTTCGATTCACCCCTCCACTTT. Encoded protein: CASSFEGFDSPLHF.

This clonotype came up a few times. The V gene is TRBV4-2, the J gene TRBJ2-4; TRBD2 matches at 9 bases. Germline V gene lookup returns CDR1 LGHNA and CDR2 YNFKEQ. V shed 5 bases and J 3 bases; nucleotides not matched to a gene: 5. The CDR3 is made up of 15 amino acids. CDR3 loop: CASSSAGGYKNIQYF. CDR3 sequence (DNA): TGTGCCAGCAGCTCAGCGGGGGGTTACAAAAACATTCAGTACTTC.

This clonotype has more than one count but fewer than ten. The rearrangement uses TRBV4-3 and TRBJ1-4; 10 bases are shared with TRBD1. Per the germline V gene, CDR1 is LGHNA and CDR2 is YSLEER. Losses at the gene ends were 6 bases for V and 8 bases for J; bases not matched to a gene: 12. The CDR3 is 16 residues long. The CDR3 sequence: CASRPGQGKGGEKLFF. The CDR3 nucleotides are TGCGCCAGCAGGCCGGGACAGGGGAAAGGTGGAGAAAAACTGTTTTTT.

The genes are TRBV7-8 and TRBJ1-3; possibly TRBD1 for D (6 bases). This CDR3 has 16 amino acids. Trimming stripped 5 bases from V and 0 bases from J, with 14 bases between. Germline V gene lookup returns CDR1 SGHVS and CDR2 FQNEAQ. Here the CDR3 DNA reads TGTGCCAGCAGCCCGCAAGACAGGAGCTCTGGAAACACCATATATTTT. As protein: CASSPQDRSSGNTIYF.

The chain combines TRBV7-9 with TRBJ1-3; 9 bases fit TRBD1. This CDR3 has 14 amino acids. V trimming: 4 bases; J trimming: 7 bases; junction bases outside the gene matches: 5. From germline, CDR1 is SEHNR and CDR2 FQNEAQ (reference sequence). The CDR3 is CASSSRDRVNTIYF. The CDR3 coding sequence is TGTGCCAGCAGCTCCCGGGACAGGGTGAACACCATATATTTT.

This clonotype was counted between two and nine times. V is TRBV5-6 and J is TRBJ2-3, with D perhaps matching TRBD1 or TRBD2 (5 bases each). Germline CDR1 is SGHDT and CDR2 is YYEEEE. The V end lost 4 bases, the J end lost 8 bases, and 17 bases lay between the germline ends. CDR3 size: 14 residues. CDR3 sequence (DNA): TGTGCCAGCAGCGTACGGCGGTTGAGGGGTACGCAGTATTTT. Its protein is CASSVRRLRGTQYF. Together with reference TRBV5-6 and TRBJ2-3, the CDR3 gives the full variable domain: DAGVTQSPTHLIKTRGQQVTLRCSPKSGHDTVSWYQQALGQGPQFIFQYYEEEERQRGNFPDRFSGHQFPNYSSELNVNALLLGDSALYLCASSVRRLRGTQYFGPGTRLTVL.

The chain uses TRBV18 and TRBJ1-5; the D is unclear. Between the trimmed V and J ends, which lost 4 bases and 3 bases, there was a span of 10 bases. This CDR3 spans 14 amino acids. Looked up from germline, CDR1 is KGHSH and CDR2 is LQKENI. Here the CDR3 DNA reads TGTGCCAGCTCACTAGAAGAAGCCAATCAGCCCCAGCATTTT. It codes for CASSLEEANQPQHF.

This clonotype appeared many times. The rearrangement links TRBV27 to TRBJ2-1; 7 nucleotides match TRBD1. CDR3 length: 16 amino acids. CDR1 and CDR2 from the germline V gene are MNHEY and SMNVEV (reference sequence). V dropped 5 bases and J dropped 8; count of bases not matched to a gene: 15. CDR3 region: CASSPFGAGGYDEQFF. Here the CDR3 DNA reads TGTGCCAGCAGTCCTTTTGGGGCAGGGGGTTATGATGAGCAGTTCTTC.

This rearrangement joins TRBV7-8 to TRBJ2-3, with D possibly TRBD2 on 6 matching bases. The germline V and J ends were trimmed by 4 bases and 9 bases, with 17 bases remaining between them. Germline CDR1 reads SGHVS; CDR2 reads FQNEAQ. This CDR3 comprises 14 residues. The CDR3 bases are TGTGCCAGCAGCTCCCGGGACGGCCGGGGGACGCAGTATTTT. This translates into CASSSRDGRGTQYF.

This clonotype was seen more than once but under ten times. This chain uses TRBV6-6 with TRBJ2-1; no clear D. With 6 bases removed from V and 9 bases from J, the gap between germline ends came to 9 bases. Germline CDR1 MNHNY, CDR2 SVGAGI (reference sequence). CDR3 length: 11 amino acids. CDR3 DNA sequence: TGTGCCAGCAGCTGGACCGGTGAGCAGTTCTTC. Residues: CASSWTGEQFF.

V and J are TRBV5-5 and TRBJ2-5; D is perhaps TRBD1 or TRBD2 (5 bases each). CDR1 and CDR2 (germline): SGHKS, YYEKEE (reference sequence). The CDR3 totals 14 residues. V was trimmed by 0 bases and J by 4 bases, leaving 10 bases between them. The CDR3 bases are TGTGCCAGCAGCTTGGTGGGGGACGCAGAGACCCAGTACTTC. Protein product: CASSLVGDAETQYF.

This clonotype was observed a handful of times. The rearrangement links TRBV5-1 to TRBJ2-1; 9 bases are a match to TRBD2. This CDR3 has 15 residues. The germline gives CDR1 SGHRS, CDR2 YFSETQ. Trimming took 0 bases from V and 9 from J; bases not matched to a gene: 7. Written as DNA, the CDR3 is TGCGCCAGCAGCTTGGAGGGGACTAGCTACGGTGAGCAGTTCTTC. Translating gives CASSLEGTSYGEQFF.

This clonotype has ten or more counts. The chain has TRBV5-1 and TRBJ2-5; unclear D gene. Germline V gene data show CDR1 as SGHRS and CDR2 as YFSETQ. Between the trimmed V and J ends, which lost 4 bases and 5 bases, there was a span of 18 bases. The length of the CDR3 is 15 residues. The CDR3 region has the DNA TGCGCCAGCAGCACCGGTCGTATTGGGGTGGAGACCCAGTACTTC. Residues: CASSTGRIGVETQYF.

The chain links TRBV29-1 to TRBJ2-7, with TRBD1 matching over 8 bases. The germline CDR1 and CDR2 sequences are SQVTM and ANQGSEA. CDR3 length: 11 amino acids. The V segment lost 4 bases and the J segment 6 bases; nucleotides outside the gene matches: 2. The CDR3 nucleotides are TGCAGCGTTGGGACAGGGAGCGAGCAGTACTTC. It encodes CSVGTGSEQYF.

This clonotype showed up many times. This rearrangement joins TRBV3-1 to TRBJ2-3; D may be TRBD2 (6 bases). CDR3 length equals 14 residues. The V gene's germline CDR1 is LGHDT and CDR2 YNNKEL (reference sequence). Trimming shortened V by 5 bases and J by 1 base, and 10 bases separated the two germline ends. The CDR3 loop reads CASSKGTRTDTQYF. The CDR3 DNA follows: TGTGCCAGCAGCAAAGGGACTCGCACAGATACGCAGTATTTT.

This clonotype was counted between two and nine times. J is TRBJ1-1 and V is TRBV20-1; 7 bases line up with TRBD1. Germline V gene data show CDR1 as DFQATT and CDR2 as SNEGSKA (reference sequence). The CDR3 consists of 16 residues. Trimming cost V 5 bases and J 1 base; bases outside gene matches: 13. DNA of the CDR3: TGCAGTGCTGGGGGGACAGCGGGGTCCTGGAACACTGAAGCTTTCTTT. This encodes CSAGGTAGSWNTEAFF.

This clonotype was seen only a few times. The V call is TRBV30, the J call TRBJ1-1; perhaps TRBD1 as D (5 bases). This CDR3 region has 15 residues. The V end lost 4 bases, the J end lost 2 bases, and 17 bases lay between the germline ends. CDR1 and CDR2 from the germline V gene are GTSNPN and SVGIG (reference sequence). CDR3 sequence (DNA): TGTGCCTGGACCGTGGGGGGGAGCGGTAACACTGAAGCTTTCTTT. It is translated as CAWTVGGSGNTEAFF.

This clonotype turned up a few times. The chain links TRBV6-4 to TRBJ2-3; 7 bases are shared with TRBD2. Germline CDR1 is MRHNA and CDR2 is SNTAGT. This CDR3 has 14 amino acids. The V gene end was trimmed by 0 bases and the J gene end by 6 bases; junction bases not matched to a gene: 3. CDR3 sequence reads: CASSDSGLLDTQYF. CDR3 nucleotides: TGTGCCAGCAGTGACTCGGGACTACTGGATACGCAGTATTTT.

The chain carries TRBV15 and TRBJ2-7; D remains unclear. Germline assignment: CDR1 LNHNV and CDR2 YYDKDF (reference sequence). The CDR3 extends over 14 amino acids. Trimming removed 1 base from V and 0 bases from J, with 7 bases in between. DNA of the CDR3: TGTGCCACCAGCAGAGTAAGAAACTCCTACGAGCAGTACTTC. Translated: CATSRVRNSYEQYF.

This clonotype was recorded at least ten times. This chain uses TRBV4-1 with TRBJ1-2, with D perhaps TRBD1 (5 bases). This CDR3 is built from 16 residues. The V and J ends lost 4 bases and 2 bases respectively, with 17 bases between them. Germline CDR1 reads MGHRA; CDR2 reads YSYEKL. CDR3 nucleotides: TGCGCCAGCAGCCGCCCATTAGGAGGGGCGAACTATGGCTACACCTTC. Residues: CASSRPLGGANYGYTF.

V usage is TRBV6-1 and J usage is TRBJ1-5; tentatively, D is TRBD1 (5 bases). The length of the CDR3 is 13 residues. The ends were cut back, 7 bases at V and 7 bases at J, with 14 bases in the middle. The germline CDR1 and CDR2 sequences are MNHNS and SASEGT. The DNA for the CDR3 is TGTGCCAGCACCCCCGGGGGAGGGCAGCCCCAGCATTTT. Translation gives CASTPGGGQPQHF.

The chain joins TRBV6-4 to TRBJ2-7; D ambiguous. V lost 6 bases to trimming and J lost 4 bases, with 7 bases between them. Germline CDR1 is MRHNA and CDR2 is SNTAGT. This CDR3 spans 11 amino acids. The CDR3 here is CASRRQYEQYF. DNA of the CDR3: TGTGCCAGCAGGAGGCAGTACGAGCAGTACTTC.

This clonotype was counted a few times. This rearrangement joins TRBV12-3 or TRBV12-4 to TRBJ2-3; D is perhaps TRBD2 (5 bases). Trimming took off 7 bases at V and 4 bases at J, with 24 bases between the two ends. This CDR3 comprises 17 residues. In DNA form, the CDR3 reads TGTGCCAGCACCTTAGGTCGGCGTTCCGGGCGGGCAGATACGCAGTATTTT. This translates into CASTLGRRSGRADTQYF.

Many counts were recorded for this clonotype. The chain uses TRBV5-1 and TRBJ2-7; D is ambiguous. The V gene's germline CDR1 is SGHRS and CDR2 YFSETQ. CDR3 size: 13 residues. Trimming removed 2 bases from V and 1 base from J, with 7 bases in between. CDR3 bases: TGCGCCAGCAGCTTCCGGCCGTCCTACGAGCAGTACGTC. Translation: CASSFRPSYEQYV.

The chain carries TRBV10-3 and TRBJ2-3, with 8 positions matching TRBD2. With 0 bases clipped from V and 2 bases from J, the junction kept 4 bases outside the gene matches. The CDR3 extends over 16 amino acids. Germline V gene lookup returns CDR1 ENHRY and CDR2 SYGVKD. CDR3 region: CAISESGSGVTDTQYF. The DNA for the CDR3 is TGTGCCATCAGTGAGTCGGGTAGCGGGGTCACAGATACGCAGTATTTT.

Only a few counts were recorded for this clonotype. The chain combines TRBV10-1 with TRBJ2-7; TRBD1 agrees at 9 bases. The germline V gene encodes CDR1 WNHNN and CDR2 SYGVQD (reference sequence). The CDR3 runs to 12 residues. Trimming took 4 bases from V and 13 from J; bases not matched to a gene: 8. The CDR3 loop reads CASSAGTGLPYF. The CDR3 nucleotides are TGCGCCAGCAGTGCCGGGACAGGGCTCCCTTACTTC.

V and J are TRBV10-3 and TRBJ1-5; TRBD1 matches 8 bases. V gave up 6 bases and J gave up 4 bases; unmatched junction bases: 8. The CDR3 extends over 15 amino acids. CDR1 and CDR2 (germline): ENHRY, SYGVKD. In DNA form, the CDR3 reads TGTGCCATCAGCCCCGGGACAGGTTCAAATCAGCCCCAGCATTTT. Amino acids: CAISPGTGSNQPQHF.

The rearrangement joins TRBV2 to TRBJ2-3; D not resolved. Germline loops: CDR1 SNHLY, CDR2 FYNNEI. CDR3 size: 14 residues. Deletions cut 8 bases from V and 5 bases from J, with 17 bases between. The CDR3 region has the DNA TGTGCCAGCCCAGACCCCAACCAAGGAGATACGCAGTATTTT. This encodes CASPDPNQGDTQYF.

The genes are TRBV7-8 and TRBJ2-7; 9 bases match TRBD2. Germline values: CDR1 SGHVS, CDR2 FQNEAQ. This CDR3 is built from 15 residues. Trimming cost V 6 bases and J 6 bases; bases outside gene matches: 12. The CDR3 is CASSPAGAGGREQYV. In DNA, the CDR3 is TGTGCCAGCAGTCCAGCGGGAGCGGGGGGTCGCGAGCAGTACGTC.